Below are 29 T cell receptor beta chains sequenced from a single sample in a study of blood T cell repertoires in COVID-19. Data came from immunoSEQ multiplex PCR; TCRdb stores just in-frame clones and leaves some out. The sample includes about 370,000 clones, roughly nine tenths of them seen just once. The sample consisted of PBMCs or T cells enriched from blood (not recorded which). These receptors originate from a woman aged 30 to 39 who had recovered from COVID-19.

The chain uses TRBV13 and TRBJ2-7; 9 bases agree with TRBD2. Germline trimming cut 1 base from V and 2 bases from J; bases unmatched to any gene: 6. The CDR3 totals 16 residues. Looked up from germline, CDR1 is PRHDT and CDR2 is FYEKMQ (reference sequence). The CDR3 DNA follows: TGTGCCAGCAGCTTAGCCTTAGCGGGGGCAGCCTACGAGCAGTACTTC. Protein sequence: CASSLALAGAAYEQYF. The variable domain in full, completed from reference TRBV13 and TRBJ2-7, reads AAGVIQSPRHLIKEKRETATLKCYPIPRHDTVYWYQQGPGQDPQFLISFYEKMQSDKGSIPDRFSAQQFSDYHSELNMSSLELGDSALYFCASSLALAGAAYEQYFGPGTRLTVT.

This chain joins TRBV6-5 and TRBJ2-2; weak D call: TRBD1 (6 bases). V was cut by 5 bases and J by 6 bases, with 16 bases left in between. The germline V gene encodes CDR1 MNHEY and CDR2 SVGAGI. This CDR3 is 15 amino acids long. The CDR3 loop reads CASSRGATGPGELFF. CDR3 in DNA: TGTGCCAGCAGTCGTGGGGCTACAGGGCCCGGGGAGCTGTTTTTT.

This chain joins TRBV2 and TRBJ2-1; tentatively, D is TRBD2 (6 bases). The CDR3 covers 12 residues. Trimming stripped 5 bases from V and 15 bases from J, with 17 bases between. The germline CDR1 and CDR2 sequences are SNHLY and FYNNEI. In nucleotides, the CDR3 is TGTGCCAGCAGTCCGTTGGGGAGGATAGTGTTCTTC. Residues: CASSPLGRIVFF. Full variable domain (remainder filled in from reference TRBV2 and TRBJ2-1): EPEVTQTPSHQVTQMGQEVILRCVPISNHLYFYWYRQILGQKVEFLVSFYNNEISEKSEIFDDQFSVERPDGSNFTLKIRSTKLEDSAMYFCASSPLGRIVFFGPGTRLTVL.

The CDR3 reads CASSQAGTGVYGYTF. For the CDR3, the DNA is TGTGCCAGCAGCCAAGCTGGGACAGGGGTCTATGGCTACACCTTC. The J gene is TRBJ1-2, the V gene TRBV14; 10 positions match TRBD1. Trimming at V came to 1 base and at J to 4 bases, leaving 3 bases not matched to a gene. The CDR3 extends over 15 amino acids. Germline CDR1 SGHDN, CDR2 FVKESK.

The chain links TRBV19 to TRBJ2-7; TRBD1 aligns across 7 bases. CDR1 is LNHDA, CDR2 SQIVND, per germline (reference sequence). CDR3 length: 14 amino acids. After removal of 5 bases from V and 6 bases from J, the junction contained 10 bases not matched to a gene. The CDR3 spells CASSRRQGLSEQYF. The CDR3 DNA follows: TGTGCCAGTAGTCGACGACAGGGATTGTCCGAGCAGTACTTC.

This sequence joins TRBV10-3 and TRBJ2-2, with D perhaps matching TRBD2 (7 bases). From germline, CDR1 is ENHRY and CDR2 SYGVKD. The ends were cut back, 3 bases at V and 3 bases at J, with 11 bases in the middle. This CDR3 spans 15 amino acids. CDR3 sequence: CAISEGGGDTGELFF. The CDR3 region has the DNA TGTGCCATCAGTGAAGGGGGAGGGGACACCGGGGAGCTGTTTTTT.

The chain combines TRBV29-1 with TRBJ2-7, with TRBD1 matching 8 bases. Germline assignment: CDR1 SQVTM and CDR2 ANQGSEA. This CDR3 is 14 amino acids long. After removal of 6 bases from V and 0 bases from J, the junction contained 7 bases not matched to a gene. CDR3 sequence reads: CSVYSGTGSYEQYF. The CDR3, as DNA: TGCAGCGTATACTCCGGGACAGGCTCCTACGAGCAGTACTTC.

This clone appeared once. The chain couples TRBV28 to TRBJ2-1, with unresolved D. This CDR3 has 15 residues. CDR1 MDHEN and CDR2 SYDVKM come from the germline V gene. V gave up 2 bases and J gave up 0 bases, with 8 bases separating them. CDR3 in amino acids: CASSLMRSSYNEQFF. CDR3 coding DNA: TGTGCCAGCAGTTTAATGCGATCCTCCTACAATGAGCAGTTCTTC.

The CDR3 region is CASSYDRLGGNTIYF. Written as DNA, the CDR3 is TGCGCCAGCAGCTACGACAGGTTGGGCGGAAACACCATATATTTT. V is TRBV5-1 and J is TRBJ1-3, with a weak D call TRBD1 (6 bases). The germline CDR1 and CDR2 sequences are SGHRS and YFSETQ. V was pared by 3 bases and J by 4 bases, with 14 bases between. The CDR3 loop spans 15 amino acids.

The chain joins TRBV7-2 to TRBJ2-7; TRBD2 agrees at 13 bases. V trimming: 3 bases; J trimming: 5 bases; junction bases outside the gene matches: 4. This CDR3 spans 15 amino acids. In germline, CDR1 is SGHTA, CDR2 FQGNSA. CDR3 coding DNA: TGTGCCAGCAGCTTTTTTGGACTAGCGGGGGACGAGCAGTACTTC. Translated, it gives CASSFFGLAGDEQYF.

The chain joins TRBV10-1 to TRBJ1-5, with D perhaps matching TRBD1 (5 bases). This CDR3 is built from 14 residues. CDR1 is WNHNN, CDR2 SYGVQD, per germline (reference sequence). Trimming stripped 9 bases from V and 1 base from J, with 13 bases between. The CDR3 loop reads CAREQTESNQPQHF. The CDR3 bases are TGCGCCAGAGAACAGACAGAGAGCAATCAGCCCCAGCATTTT.

The V gene is TRBV27, the J gene TRBJ1-1; TRBD1 matches at 7 bases. Germline CDR1 and CDR2: MNHEY and SMNVEV (reference sequence). V was clipped by 6 bases and J by 3 bases; unmatched bases: 10. This CDR3 spans 15 amino acids. CDR3 sequence reads: CASRNGQEYYTEAFF. As DNA, the CDR3 is TGTGCCAGCAGGAATGGACAGGAGTACTACACTGAAGCTTTCTTT.

This chain connects TRBV19 to TRBJ1-5, with TRBD1 matching over 10 bases. This CDR3 comprises 13 residues. With V trimmed by 8 bases and J by 2 bases, 0 bases remained unmatched. From germline, CDR1 is LNHDA and CDR2 SQIVND (reference sequence). CDR3 in amino acids: CASGTGGNQPQHF. The CDR3 bases are TGTGCCAGTGGGACAGGGGGCAATCAGCCCCAGCATTTT. Looking up the rest from reference TRBV19 and TRBJ1-5 gives the full variable domain: DGGITQSPKYLFRKEGQNVTLSCEQNLNHDAMYWYRQDPGQGLRLIYYSQIVNDFQKGDIAEGYSVSREKKESFPLTVTSAQKNPTAFYLCASGTGGNQPQHFGDGTRLSIL.

The gene calls are TRBV11-2 and TRBJ2-7, with TRBD2 identical over 13 bases. The CDR3 loop spans 14 amino acids. J gave up 6 bases and V 7 bases, and 6 bases lay outside the gene matches. Germline assignment: CDR1 SGHAT and CDR2 FQNNGV. CDR3 region: CASTPTSGRAEQYF. The CDR3 DNA reads as TGTGCCAGCACCCCCACTAGCGGGAGGGCCGAGCAGTACTTC. The full variable domain, completed using reference TRBV11-2 and TRBJ2-7, is EAGVAQSPRYKIIEKRQSVAFWCNPISGHATLYWYQQILGQGPKLLIQFQNNGVVDDSQLPKDRFSAERLKGVDSTLKIQPAKLEDSAVYLCASTPTSGRAEQYFGPGTRLTVT.

The V call is TRBV24-1, the J call TRBJ1-2, with D tentatively TRBD1 (5 bases). Germline values: CDR1 KGHDR, CDR2 SFDVKD. Trimming cost V 3 bases and J 7 bases, with 14 bases left between them. The CDR3 spans 14 residues. CDR3 protein: CATSDTSGSAGYTF. CDR3 nucleotide sequence: TGTGCCACCAGTGATACATCAGGGTCTGCTGGCTACACCTTC.

The rearrangement joins TRBV12-5 to TRBJ2-1, with D perhaps TRBD2 (5 bases). Trimming removed 5 bases from V and 0 bases from J, with 11 bases in between. CDR3 length: 15 amino acids. Per germline, CDR1 LGHNT and CDR2 FRNRAP. The CDR3 nucleotides are TGTGCTAGTGGTCCAGAAGGGAGCTCCTACAATGAGCAGTTCTTC. This codes for CASGPEGSSYNEQFF.

J is TRBJ1-3 and V is TRBV9; a weak D match, TRBD1 (5 bases). Germline V CDR1 and CDR2: SGDLS, YYNGEE. Trimming cost V 4 bases and J 4 bases, with 21 bases left between them. This CDR3 spans 17 amino acids. In DNA form, the CDR3 reads TGTGCCAGCAGCCCCGGCCCCGCAGGGTTGTACGGAAACACCATATATTTT. The encoded protein is CASSPGPAGLYGNTIYF.

The rearrangement joins TRBV4-1 to TRBJ1-2; the D gene is possibly TRBD1 (5 bases). The CDR3 length is 15 residues. The germline V gene has CDR1 MGHRA and CDR2 YSYEKL. Trimming removed 4 bases from V and 6 bases from J, with 18 bases in between. This CDR3 reads CASSRGPGVEDGYTF. The CDR3 DNA reads as TGCGCCAGCAGCCGGGGCCCGGGCGTTGAGGATGGCTACACCTTC.

This chain connects TRBV6-5 to TRBJ1-1; no definite D call. The CDR3 has 13 residues. The germline gives CDR1 MNHEY, CDR2 SVGAGI. With 4 bases removed from V and 0 bases from J, the gap between germline ends came to 6 bases. CDR3: CASSSELNTEAFF. Written as DNA, the CDR3 is TGTGCCAGCAGTTCCGAGTTGAACACTGAAGCTTTCTTT.

The chain recombines TRBV6-2 or TRBV6-3 with TRBJ1-2; tentative D call: TRBD1 (5 bases). Trimming pared 0 bases from V and 5 bases from J, leaving 13 bases between. CDR3 size: 15 residues. The germline V gene encodes CDR1 MNHEY and CDR2 SVGEGT. The CDR3 nucleotides are TGTGCCAGCAGTTACTCGGGCAGGGATGAATATGGCTACACCTTC. It yields the protein CASSYSGRDEYGYTF.

The rearrangement joins TRBV5-1 to TRBJ1-4, with 9 bases identical to TRBD1. Germline V gives CDR1 SGHRS, CDR2 YFSETQ. The V gene end was trimmed by 4 bases and the J gene end by 7 bases; junction bases not matched to a gene: 5. The CDR3 has 14 residues. In DNA, the CDR3 is TGCGCCAGCAGCCCGGGACAGGGAGGTGAAAAACTGTTTTTT. Its translation is CASSPGQGGEKLFF.

The rearrangement uses TRBV10-3 and TRBJ2-7, with 7 bases aligning to TRBD1. The V segment lost 3 bases and the J segment 5 bases; nucleotides outside the gene matches: 10. This CDR3 is 15 amino acids long. Germline V gene sequence: CDR1 ENHRY, CDR2 SYGVKD. CDR3 DNA: TGTGCCATCAGTGACACGACAAAAGGGGGCGACGAGCAGTACTTC. This codes for CAISDTTKGGDEQYF.

The chain recombines TRBV19 with TRBJ2-3; D uncertain. CDR3 length equals 11 residues. Germline values: CDR1 LNHDA, CDR2 SQIVND (reference sequence). V gave up 7 bases and J gave up 0 bases, with 2 bases separating them. CDR3 in amino acids: CASTSTDTQYF. The CDR3 DNA is TGTGCCAGTACAAGCACAGATACGCAGTATTTT.

J is TRBJ2-1 and V is TRBV9, with 7 bases matching TRBD2. V was pared by 0 bases and J by 3 bases, with 12 bases of the junction left unmatched. The germline V gene has CDR1 SGDLS and CDR2 YYNGEE. This CDR3 spans 18 amino acids. This chain's CDR3 is CASSVARLLADNYNEQFF. For the CDR3, the DNA is TGTGCCAGCAGCGTAGCGCGACTTCTAGCGGATAACTACAATGAGCAGTTCTTC. Filled out from reference TRBV9 and TRBJ2-1, the complete variable domain reads DSGVTQTPKHLITATGQRVTLRCSPRSGDLSVYWYQQSLDQGLQFLIQYYNGEERAKGNILERFSAQQFPDLHSELNLSSLELGDSALYFCASSVARLLADNYNEQFFGPGTRLTVL.

The gene calls are TRBV29-1 and TRBJ1-5; TRBD1 is a possible D gene (5 bases). This CDR3 has 14 residues. V lost 4 bases, J lost 4 bases, and 14 bases lay in between. The germline CDR1 and CDR2 sequences are SQVTM and ANQGSEA. As DNA, the CDR3 is TGCAGCGTTGGGCAGGGCGGCCGTAATCAGCCCCAGCATTTT. It specifies CSVGQGGRNQPQHF.

This chain joins TRBV3-1 (or the pseudogene TRBV3-2) and TRBJ1-4; D gene ambiguous. Between the trimmed V and J ends, which lost 6 bases and 7 bases, there was a span of 9 bases. The germline V gene encodes CDR1 LGHDT and CDR2 YNNKEL (reference sequence). The CDR3 covers 12 residues. CDR3 in amino acids: CASSLNSEKLFF. The CDR3 nucleotides are TGTGCCAGCAGTCTCAACTCTGAAAAACTGTTTTTT.

The chain carries TRBV7-6 and TRBJ2-3; D possibly corresponds to TRBD1 (5 bases). The germline V and J ends were trimmed by 2 bases and 0 bases, with 9 bases remaining between them. Germline V gene data show CDR1 as SGHVS and CDR2 as FNYEAQ. The CDR3 loop spans 15 amino acids. The CDR3 loop is CASSLQGRSTDTQYF. The CDR3 DNA reads as TGTGCCAGCAGCTTACAGGGAAGAAGCACAGATACGCAGTATTTT.

The chain joins TRBV10-3 to TRBJ1-1, with a possible D match to TRBD1 (5 bases). V lost 4 bases to trimming and J lost 5 bases, with 8 bases between them. This CDR3 comprises 12 residues. Germline assignment: CDR1 ENHRY and CDR2 SYGVKD. CDR3 in DNA: TGTGCCATCAGTGCCAGGGAAACTGAAGCTTTCTTT. Its protein product is CAISARETEAFF.

The chain joins TRBV19 to TRBJ2-7; TRBD2 matches 14 bases. The trim removed 6 bases at V and 4 bases at J, leaving 5 bases unmatched. The germline CDR1 and CDR2 sequences are LNHDA and SQIVND (reference sequence). CDR3 length: 15 amino acids. CDR3 amino acids: CASSGLAGGWYEQYF. The DNA for the CDR3 is TGTGCCAGTAGCGGACTAGCGGGAGGATGGTACGAGCAGTACTTC.